A single sample gave rise to the 28 T cell receptor beta chains below, sequenced in a study of identifying expanded T cells in peripheral blood. Sequenced by immunoSEQ multiplex PCR; TCRdb stores in-frame clones only, minus some. Of 70,000 to 100,000 clones in the sample, around 86% were seen once. Source material: blood. The receptors stem from a person aged 18 to 69 in good health.

The V and J genes are TRBV5-6 and TRBJ1-1; no reliable D call. The germline V gene has CDR1 SGHDT and CDR2 YYEEEE. This CDR3 is built from 14 residues. Trimming cost V 4 bases and J 10 bases, with 20 bases left between them. CDR3 nucleotide sequence: TGTGCCAGCAGCCATTCTGCAATCTTTAAATTAGCTTTCTTT. This translates into CASSHSAIFKLAFF.

V and J are TRBV7-2 and TRBJ2-7, with D possibly matching TRBD2 (5 bases). This CDR3 region has 15 residues. V dropped 2 bases and J dropped 3 bases, with 14 bases sitting between them. The germline gives CDR1 SGHTA, CDR2 FQGNSA. The CDR3 here is CASSLTGDNLYEQYF. DNA of the CDR3: TGTGCCAGCAGCTTAACCGGGGATAACCTCTACGAGCAGTACTTC. The variable domain in full, completed from reference TRBV7-2 and TRBJ2-7, reads GAGVSQSPSNKVTEKGKDVELRCDPISGHTALYWYRQSLGQGLEFLIYFQGNSAPDKSGLPSDRFSAERTGGSVSTLTIQRTQQEDSAVYLCASSLTGDNLYEQYFGPGTRLTVT.

The chain recombines TRBV7-8 with TRBJ1-3, with D uncertain. With 5 bases removed from V and 3 bases from J, the gap between germline ends came to 17 bases. Germline V gene lookup returns CDR1 SGHVS and CDR2 FQNEAQ. This CDR3 contains 16 residues. CDR3 protein: CASSPQPNSDGNTIYF. DNA of the CDR3: TGTGCCAGCAGCCCTCAGCCCAATTCGGATGGAAACACCATATATTTT.

V is TRBV5-5 and J is TRBJ1-2; maybe TRBD1 (6 bases). The CDR3 runs 13 residues. Germline CDR1 is SGHKS and CDR2 is YYEKEE (reference sequence). Trimming pared 3 bases from V and 8 bases from J, leaving 14 bases between. The CDR3 reads CASSSIQGQGYTF. Here the CDR3 DNA reads TGTGCCAGCAGCTCGATCCAGGGGCAGGGCTACACCTTC.

This chain uses TRBV19 with TRBJ1-2, with D hard to call. The CDR3 extends over 15 amino acids. Trimming removed 5 bases from V and 5 bases from J, with 18 bases in between. In germline, CDR1 is LNHDA, CDR2 SQIVND (reference sequence). For the CDR3, the DNA is TGTGCCAGTAGTCTTATGTTGGGCAGGAGGTATGGCTACACCTTC. Amino acids: CASSLMLGRRYGYTF. The full variable domain, with the rest looked up from reference TRBV19 and TRBJ1-2, is DGGITQSPKYLFRKEGQNVTLSCEQNLNHDAMYWYRQDPGQGLRLIYYSQIVNDFQKGDIAEGYSVSREKKESFPLTVTSAQKNPTAFYLCASSLMLGRRYGYTFGSGTRLTVV.

This clone has only one observation. The V call is TRBV7-8, the J call TRBJ1-6; tentatively, D is TRBD1 (5 bases). Germline V gives CDR1 SGHVS, CDR2 FQNEAQ. This CDR3 has 16 residues. V was trimmed by 3 bases and J by 9 bases, leaving 18 bases between them. In DNA form, the CDR3 reads TGTGCCAGCAGCTTCGAGGGGCGACAAATTATTTCACCCCTCCACTTT. It encodes CASSFEGRQIISPLHF.

The V gene is TRBV7-9, the J gene TRBJ1-5, with D uncertain. Germline CDR1 SEHNR, CDR2 FQNEAQ (reference sequence). CDR3 length equals 14 residues. Trimming pared 5 bases from V and 2 bases from J, leaving 10 bases between. CDR3 residues: CASSRPTGNQPQHF. DNA for the CDR3: TGTGCCAGCAGCCGCCCGACGGGCAATCAGCCCCAGCATTTT. The full variable domain, completed using reference TRBV7-9 and TRBJ1-5, is DTGVSQNPRHKITKRGQNVTFRCDPISEHNRLYWYRQTLGQGPEFLTYFQNEAQLEKSRLLSDRFSAERPKGSFSTLEIQRTEQGDSAMYLCASSRPTGNQPQHFGDGTRLSIL.

This chain connects TRBV25-1 to TRBJ2-1; 10 nucleotides match TRBD1. The ends lost 6 bases at V and 4 bases at J; junction bases unmatched: 6. Germline CDR1 and CDR2: MGHDK and SYGVNS. There are 15 residues in the CDR3. The CDR3 coding sequence is TGTGCCAGCAGGGAGGGACAGGGGCTTTACAATGAGCAGTTCTTC. This encodes CASREGQGLYNEQFF.

This sequence joins TRBV19 and TRBJ1-4, with 7 bases identical to TRBD1. CDR3 length: 14 residues. Germline lookup yields CDR1 LNHDA and CDR2 SQIVND (reference sequence). J lost 4 bases, V lost 8 bases, and 7 bases had no gene match. The CDR3 nucleotides read TGTGCCAGTGCGACAGGGAAGGTTAATGAAAAACTGTTTTTT. As protein: CASATGKVNEKLFF.

V is TRBV6-6 and J is TRBJ2-2, with D hard to call. The ends were cut back, 7 bases at V and 4 bases at J, with 10 bases in the middle. Germline loops: CDR1 MNHNY, CDR2 SVGAGI (reference sequence). This CDR3 is 13 amino acids long. The CDR3 DNA reads TGTGCCAGCATTAAGGGATCCACCGGGGAGCTGTTTTTT. Translated, it gives CASIKGSTGELFF.

V is TRBV9 and J is TRBJ1-2; TRBD1 matches at 8 bases. The CDR3 runs 15 residues. V gave up 2 bases and J gave up 8 bases; unmatched junction bases: 11. In germline, CDR1 is SGDLS, CDR2 YYNGEE. The CDR3 here is CASSVQGARVQGYTF. DNA of the CDR3: TGTGCCAGCAGCGTCCAGGGGGCGCGGGTGCAGGGCTACACCTTC.

This sequence joins TRBV7-2 and TRBJ2-3; TRBD2 aligns across 7 bases. This CDR3 is built from 16 residues. V dropped 5 bases and J dropped 1; count of bases not matched to a gene: 9. Germline V gives CDR1 SGHTA, CDR2 FQGNSA. In DNA, the CDR3 is TGTGCCAGCAGCCCCCAACTGGGAGGGGGCACAGATACGCAGTATTTT. Translating it yields CASSPQLGGGTDTQYF.

This clone was found once. The CDR3 sequence: CASSRSTILQETQYF. CDR3 DNA: TGTGCCAGCAGCCGCTCGACGATACTCCAAGAGACCCAGTACTTC. The chain employs TRBV11-2 and TRBJ2-5; D gene uncertain. The CDR3 length is 15 residues. CDR1 and CDR2 from the germline V gene are SGHAT and FQNNGV. Trimming left V 5 bases short and J 1 base short, with 14 bases between.

V and J are TRBV14 and TRBJ2-3, with TRBD2 matching 8 bases. V dropped 0 bases and J dropped 2; count of bases not matched to a gene: 7. CDR1 is SGHDN, CDR2 FVKESK, per germline. This CDR3 spans 17 amino acids. The CDR3 reads CASSQDGGTRATDTQYF. In nucleotides, the CDR3 is TGTGCCAGCAGCCAAGATGGTGGGACTAGGGCCACAGATACGCAGTATTTT.

This clone came up once. The chain joins TRBV25-1 to TRBJ1-1; D gene uncertain. Trimming pared 4 bases from V and 1 base from J, leaving 13 bases between. The germline gives CDR1 MGHDK, CDR2 SYGVNS. The CDR3 has 15 residues. The CDR3 DNA follows: TGTGCCAGCAGTGCCCCCGGGAGCGCGAACACTGAAGCTTTCTTT. This codes for CASSAPGSANTEAFF.

The rearrangement links TRBV6-1 to TRBJ2-1; the D is unclear. This CDR3 spans 17 amino acids. Germline loops: CDR1 MNHNS, CDR2 SASEGT. The V end was cut by 4 bases, the J end by 4 bases, with 20 bases between. The DNA for the CDR3 is TGTGCCAGCAGTGCCCTCCTGGTTCTAGGTGGATACAATGAGCAGTTCTTC. Translating it yields CASSALLVLGGYNEQFF.

This sequence joins TRBV5-1 and TRBJ2-2; tentative D call: TRBD1 (6 bases). This CDR3 spans 15 amino acids. Germline CDR1 reads SGHRS; CDR2 reads YFSETQ. V was pared by 4 bases and J by 2 bases, with 12 bases between. The CDR3 protein is CASSPWDKNTGELFF. CDR3 DNA: TGCGCCAGCAGCCCATGGGACAAAAACACCGGGGAGCTGTTTTTT.

The chain links TRBV4-1 to TRBJ2-1; D remains ambiguous. The CDR3 runs to 13 residues. The ends were cut back, 3 bases at V and 3 bases at J, with 6 bases in the middle. Germline V gives CDR1 MGHRA, CDR2 YSYEKL. The CDR3 nucleotides read TGCGCCAGCAGCCACCAACACTACAATGAGCAGTTCTTC. Protein product: CASSHQHYNEQFF.

The chain couples TRBV19 to TRBJ2-1; 9 nucleotides align to TRBD1. The V segment lost 5 bases and the J segment 3 bases; nucleotides outside the gene matches: 8. Germline V gene data show CDR1 as LNHDA and CDR2 as SQIVND (reference sequence). This CDR3 spans 16 amino acids. CDR3 in amino acids: CASSAKGTGHYNEQFF. The CDR3 bases are TGTGCCAGTAGTGCTAAGGGGACAGGGCACTACAATGAGCAGTTCTTC.

The chain combines TRBV18 with TRBJ2-7; 7 bases match TRBD1. The CDR3 sequence is 14 residues long. Germline V lookup: CDR1 KGHSH, CDR2 LQKENI. With V trimmed by 6 bases and J by 3 bases, 8 bases remained unmatched. The CDR3 nucleotides read TGTGCCAGCTCCCGAGTCTCAGGGGGCTACGAGCAGTACTTC. Protein product: CASSRVSGGYEQYF.

The V call is TRBV5-6, the J call TRBJ2-7, with 8 bases that match TRBD2. This CDR3 is built from 18 residues. The germline CDR1 and CDR2 sequences are SGHDT and YYEEEE. V trimming: 0 bases; J trimming: 0 bases; junction bases outside the gene matches: 11. The CDR3 sequence is CASSLAISGVLSSYEQYF. CDR3 DNA sequence: TGTGCCAGCAGCTTGGCGATTAGCGGGGTCCTGAGCTCCTACGAGCAGTACTTC.

The chain carries TRBV7-9 and TRBJ2-1, with D perhaps matching TRBD1 or TRBD2 (5 bases each). Germline V lookup: CDR1 SEHNR, CDR2 FQNEAQ (reference sequence). The CDR3 extends over 16 amino acids. Trimming took 5 bases from V and 2 from J, leaving 16 bases between them. The CDR3 bases are TGTGCCAGCAGCGTGGGGACCCCTAAACCCTACAATGAGCAGTTCTTC. Translation: CASSVGTPKPYNEQFF.

The chain is built from TRBV27 and TRBJ2-7; D perhaps matches TRBD1 (6 bases). Germline V gives CDR1 MNHEY, CDR2 SMNVEV (reference sequence). Trimming took off 2 bases at V and 2 bases at J, with 7 bases between the two ends. CDR3 length: 13 amino acids. CDR3 loop: CASSLAGAYEQYF. The CDR3 nucleotides read TGTGCCAGCAGTTTAGCAGGGGCCTACGAGCAGTACTTC.

This clone has only a few counts. The V gene is TRBV7-2, the J gene TRBJ2-2; D is possibly TRBD1 or TRBD2 (5 bases each). Germline CDR1 is SGHTA and CDR2 is FQGNSA. The length of the CDR3 is 13 residues. The V gene lost 8 bases and the J gene lost 4 bases, with 11 bases spanning the gap. CDR3 DNA: TGTGCCAGCTCGGGGCACGGCACCGGGGAGCTGTTTTTT. Translated, it gives CASSGHGTGELFF.

The V call is TRBV4-3, the J call TRBJ1-5; D ambiguous. The V gene lost 5 bases and the J gene lost 4 bases, with 9 bases spanning the gap. The CDR3 has 13 amino acids. The germline V gene has CDR1 LGHNA and CDR2 YSLEER. The CDR3 reads CASSLTDNQPQHF. The DNA for the CDR3 is TGCGCCAGCAGCTTAACAGATAATCAGCCCCAGCATTTT.

This chain links TRBV4-3 with TRBJ1-2; D is uncertain. The V gene lost 0 bases and the J gene lost 5 bases, with 19 bases spanning the gap. The germline V gene encodes CDR1 LGHNA and CDR2 YSLEER. This CDR3 has 17 amino acids. The CDR3: CASSQEGSRAAGYGYTF. DNA of the CDR3: TGCGCCAGCAGCCAAGAGGGGTCGCGGGCCGCCGGATATGGCTACACCTTC.

The chain joins TRBV2 to TRBJ1-5; D gene ambiguous. The CDR3 spans 13 residues. The germline gives CDR1 SNHLY, CDR2 FYNNEI. Trimming pared 8 bases from V and 4 bases from J, leaving 12 bases between. This CDR3 is CASRPGINQPQHF. The CDR3 bases are TGTGCCAGCCGGCCAGGTATTAATCAGCCCCAGCATTTT. Looking up the rest from reference TRBV2 and TRBJ1-5 gives the full variable domain: EPEVTQTPSHQVTQMGQEVILRCVPISNHLYFYWYRQILGQKVEFLVSFYNNEISEKSEIFDDQFSVERPDGSNFTLKIRSTKLEDSAMYFCASRPGINQPQHFGDGTRLSIL.

The chain employs TRBV27 and TRBJ1-5; D possibly corresponds to TRBD1 (5 bases). This CDR3 has 14 amino acids. Trimming took off 5 bases at V and 2 bases at J, with 10 bases between the two ends. Germline assignment: CDR1 MNHEY and CDR2 SMNVEV (reference sequence). In nucleotides, the CDR3 is TGTGCCAGCAGTCCGCTAGGGGGCAATCAGCCCCAGCATTTT. Its protein product is CASSPLGGNQPQHF.